These 10 T cell receptor beta chains were sequenced from one sample in a study of blood T cell repertoires in COVID-19. Data came from immunoSEQ multiplex PCR; TCRdb stores just in-frame clones and leaves some out. The sample records more than 150,000 clones, about 83% being singletons. Sequencing was done on a sample of peripheral blood. These receptors came from a woman of 80 years or more with acute or convalescent COVID-19.

V gene TRBV11-3 combines with J gene TRBJ2-2; D possibly corresponds to TRBD1 (5 bases). Germline V gene lookup returns CDR1 SGHNT and CDR2 YENEEA. V was pared by 0 bases and J by 4 bases, with 12 bases between. CDR3 length: 16 residues. The CDR3 is CASSLDDGQLTGELFF. Here the CDR3 DNA reads TGTGCCAGCAGCTTAGATGATGGACAACTCACCGGGGAGCTGTTTTTT.

The CDR3 region has the DNA TGTGCCAGCAGTTTAAGAGGCGGGACAGGGCGACGGACCTATGGCTACACCTTC. Translating it yields CASSLRGGTGRRTYGYTF. The rearrangement links TRBV28 to TRBJ1-2; 9 bases are shared with TRBD1. Germline V gene sequence: CDR1 MDHEN, CDR2 SYDVKM. With 2 bases clipped from V and 4 bases from J, the junction kept 14 bases outside the gene matches. This CDR3 contains 18 residues.

This sequence joins TRBV7-6 and TRBJ2-4, with a tentative D call TRBD2 (5 bases). The germline CDR1 and CDR2 sequences are SGHVS and FNYEAQ. Trimming took off 5 bases at V and 0 bases at J, with 20 bases between the two ends. The CDR3 runs to 18 residues. CDR3 sequence: CASSPGFRSGVAKNIQYF. DNA of the CDR3: TGTGCCAGCAGCCCCGGGTTTAGGTCCGGGGTAGCCAAAAACATTCAGTACTTC.

A few counts support this clone. V gene TRBV19 combines with J gene TRBJ1-6; D perhaps matches TRBD1 (6 bases). Per the germline V gene, CDR1 is LNHDA and CDR2 is SQIVND (reference sequence). V lost 0 bases and J lost 4, with 10 bases in between. CDR3 length: 16 residues. The CDR3 loop reads CASSIDSTGYNSPLHF. The CDR3 DNA follows: TGTGCCAGTAGTATAGACTCGACAGGTTATAATTCACCCCTCCACTTT.

This chain joins TRBV6-5 and TRBJ1-4; D not certain. Germline assignment: CDR1 MNHEY and CDR2 SVGAGI. The V end lost 7 bases, the J end lost 0 bases, and 12 bases lay between the germline ends. The CDR3 runs to 15 residues. The CDR3 DNA sequence: TGTGCCAGCAAACCGAGGAGGGCAACTAATGAAAAACTGTTTTTT. This translates into CASKPRRATNEKLFF.

This clone was observed once. V gene TRBV9 combines with J gene TRBJ2-1, with 8 bases identical to TRBD2. With V trimmed by 0 bases and J by 2 bases, 1 base remained unmatched. The V gene's germline CDR1 is SGDLS and CDR2 YYNGEE. The length of the CDR3 is 15 residues. CDR3 region: CASSVEAGAYNEQFF. Written as DNA, the CDR3 is TGTGCCAGCAGCGTAGAAGCGGGGGCCTACAATGAGCAGTTCTTC.

The CDR3: CASSQALGQGSTYGYTF. In DNA form, the CDR3 reads TGCGCCAGCAGCCAAGCCCTAGGACAGGGCTCTACCTATGGCTACACCTTC. V usage is TRBV4-1 and J usage is TRBJ1-2; 8 nucleotides agree with TRBD1. J gave up 4 bases and V 1 base, and 11 bases lay outside the gene matches. Germline V lookup: CDR1 MGHRA, CDR2 YSYEKL. The CDR3 is 17 residues long.

The V and J genes are TRBV10-3 and TRBJ1-1; 7 bases are a match to TRBD1. This CDR3 is 15 amino acids long. The junction had 6 bases not matched to a gene; V was cut back by 5 bases and J by 0 bases. Germline CDR1 and CDR2: ENHRY and SYGVKD. CDR3 DNA sequence: TGTGCCATCAGTCATTCAGGGGGAATGAACACTGAAGCTTTCTTT. Encoded protein: CAISHSGGMNTEAFF.

The chain uses TRBV2 and TRBJ2-7, with 7 bases lining up with TRBD1. V trimming: 6 bases; J trimming: 6 bases; junction bases outside the gene matches: 5. Germline values: CDR1 SNHLY, CDR2 FYNNEI. The CDR3 is 12 residues long. The CDR3 region is CASRATGTEQYF. CDR3 nucleotide sequence: TGTGCCAGCAGGGCGACAGGGACCGAGCAGTACTTC. Supplemented by reference TRBV2 and TRBJ2-7, the full variable domain reads EPEVTQTPSHQVTQMGQEVILRCVPISNHLYFYWYRQILGQKVEFLVSFYNNEISEKSEIFDDQFSVERPDGSNFTLKIRSTKLEDSAMYFCASRATGTEQYFGPGTRLTVT.

The rearrangement uses TRBV6-5 and TRBJ1-2, with D unclear. The CDR3 covers 13 residues. V dropped 2 bases and J dropped 2 bases, with 6 bases sitting between them. The V gene's germline CDR1 is MNHEY and CDR2 SVGAGI. Here the CDR3 reads CASSYAGNYGYTF. The CDR3 DNA reads TGTGCCAGCAGTTACGCAGGAAACTATGGCTACACCTTC.